The clone carrying this T cell receptor (beta chain) was recorded at least ten times. What it recognizes is unknown. The data derive from a study of CD8+CD57+ T cells in acquired aplastic anemia. Study in general: Mean DNA quantity obtained from sorted CD4+ and CD8+ cells was about 3.2 ug.

Researchers used genomic DNA as the template to profile TCR beta VDJ and CDR3. TCRdb reanalysed the reads using MiXCR and keeps one entry per CDR3 protein. The sample shows approximately 190,000 distinct CDR3 sequences, less than 65% of them seen only once. Looked up from germline, CDR1 is LNHNV and CDR2 is YYDKDF (reference sequence). CDR3 length equals 15 residues. The V end lost 5 bases, the J end lost 6 bases, and 20 bases lay between the germline ends. Whole-study findings and limits: The study found no significant CD8+ Simpson's diversity difference between patients and controls. Patients and controls had in common twenty-nine CD8+ CDR3 sequences.

Sequencing was performed on sorted CD4+, CD8+, or CD8+CD57+ T cells (not recorded which) from PBMCs. V is TRBV15 and J is TRBJ2-7, with a tentative D call TRBD2 (5 bases). This TCR was recovered from a human donor with severe aplastic anemia or a healthy control (not recorded which). CDR3 sequence (DNA): TGTGCCACCAGCGGTCGGAACGGGGTGGGCTCCGAGCAGTACTTC. Protein product: CATSGRNGVGSEQYF.